The 16 T cell receptor beta chains below were found in one sample sequenced in a study of T-cell memory formation after mild COVID-19. TCRdb redid the calling of the 5' RACE reads with MiXCR, one entry per CDR3 protein. The sample carries about 170,000 distinct CDR3 sequences, around 13% recorded once. Sequenced material: PBMCs or a T cell subset sorted from them (not recorded which). These receptors were obtained from a man between 18 and 35 years old who had mild COVID-19 (a few samples of this study predate the infection). Cell type and time point are not known.

V and J are TRBV12-3 or TRBV12-4 and TRBJ1-4, with 7 nucleotides matching TRBD1. J was trimmed by 0 bases and V by 5 bases; bases with no gene match: 3. CDR3 length: 15 amino acids. The CDR3 DNA reads as TGTGCCAGCAGTCTTACAGGGGCAACTAATGAAAAACTGTTTTTT. Amino acid sequence: CASSLTGATNEKLFF.

This clonotype was counted only a few times. This sequence joins TRBV3-1 and TRBJ2-3; D unclear. CDR1 and CDR2 (germline): LGHDT, YNNKEL (reference sequence). The length of the CDR3 is 16 residues. The germline V and J ends were trimmed by 1 base and 0 bases, with 11 bases remaining between them. The CDR3, as DNA: TGTGCCAGCAGCCAAGGGCACATCCCTAGCACAGATACGCAGTATTTT. It yields the protein CASSQGHIPSTDTQYF.

The gene calls are TRBV6-2 or TRBV6-3 and TRBJ1-2; D is undetermined. V lost 6 bases and J 2 bases, leaving 10 bases between the germline ends. The CDR3 sequence is 13 residues long. The germline V gene encodes CDR1 MNHEY and CDR2 SVGEGT. DNA of the CDR3: TGTGCCAGCAGACCTAGGAACAACTATGGCTACACCTTC. This encodes CASRPRNNYGYTF.

This clonotype was found a few times. The V call is TRBV12-3 or TRBV12-4, the J call TRBJ1-6, with 9 bases matching TRBD1. The CDR3 covers 15 residues. With 6 bases clipped from V and 9 bases from J, the junction kept 9 bases outside the gene matches. CDR3 region: CASRSGQGRFSPLHF. As DNA, the CDR3 is TGTGCCAGCAGGTCGGGACAGGGAAGATTTTCACCCCTCCACTTT.

This clonotype has a handful of counts. The chain employs TRBV30 and TRBJ1-3, with D possibly matching TRBD1 (5 bases). This CDR3 spans 16 amino acids. With 1 base removed from V and 4 bases from J, the gap between germline ends came to 17 bases. Germline V lookup: CDR1 GTSNPN, CDR2 SVGIG (reference sequence). CDR3 in DNA: TGTGCCTGGAGTGCGAACTACGGGACGGGGGGAAACACCATATATTTT. Protein sequence: CAWSANYGTGGNTIYF.

In its sample, this clonotype was seen many times. The chain carries TRBV5-1 and TRBJ1-2, with D possibly being TRBD1 (6 bases). Between the trimmed V and J ends, which lost 5 bases and 3 bases, there was a span of 11 bases. CDR1 SGHRS and CDR2 YFSETQ come from the germline V gene. The length of the CDR3 is 13 residues. The CDR3 sequence: CASSPGVDYGYTF. For the CDR3, the DNA is TGCGCCAGCAGTCCAGGGGTCGACTATGGCTACACCTTC.

The chain links TRBV5-1 to TRBJ2-1; 10 bases map to TRBD2. The length of the CDR3 is 15 residues. V shed 3 bases, J shed 7 bases, and the junction held 7 bases outside the gene matches. From germline, CDR1 is SGHRS and CDR2 YFSETQ. This CDR3 is CASSSGTSAINEQFF. The CDR3 DNA follows: TGCGCCAGCAGCTCCGGGACTAGCGCTATAAATGAGCAGTTCTTC.

This clonotype has more than one count but fewer than ten. The chain joins TRBV20-1 to TRBJ2-7; TRBD2 might be the D (6 bases). Germline V CDR1 and CDR2: DFQATT, SNEGSKA (reference sequence). The CDR3 runs 12 residues. V lost 1 base and J lost 2, with 6 bases in between. For the CDR3, the DNA is TGCAGTGCTAGAGCGGGAGCCTACGAGCAGTACTTC. Residues: CSARAGAYEQYF.

The chain is built from TRBV7-9 and TRBJ1-2, with a possible D match to TRBD1 (6 bases). The CDR3 consists of 15 residues. V gave up 3 bases and J gave up 1 base, with 12 bases separating them. The V gene's germline CDR1 is SEHNR and CDR2 FQNEAQ (reference sequence). The CDR3 DNA reads TGTGCCAGCAGCTTTAGGACAGAACTTAACTATGGCTACACCTTC. Translated, it gives CASSFRTELNYGYTF. Full variable domain (rest looked up from reference TRBV7-9 and TRBJ1-2): DTGVSQNPRHKITKRGQNVTFRCDPISEHNRLYWYRQTLGQGPEFLTYFQNEAQLEKSRLLSDRFSAERPKGSFSTLEIQRTEQGDSAMYLCASSFRTELNYGYTFGSGTRLTVV.

The chain joins TRBV7-8 to TRBJ2-1; a weak D match, TRBD1 (5 bases). The ends were cut back, 5 bases at V and 1 base at J, with 18 bases in the middle. Germline lookup yields CDR1 SGHVS and CDR2 FQNEAQ. The CDR3 sequence is 17 residues long. The DNA for the CDR3 is TGTGCCAGCAGCCCAAGCAGGGTTCGTAGTTCCTACAATGAGCAGTTCTTC. It is translated as CASSPSRVRSSYNEQFF.

This rearrangement joins TRBV7-3 to TRBJ2-1, with no clear D. The ends were cut back, 1 base at V and 6 bases at J, with 7 bases in the middle. The CDR3 covers 13 residues. Germline loops: CDR1 SGHTA, CDR2 FQGTGA. The CDR3 sequence is CASSLRGGNEQFF. In nucleotides, the CDR3 is TGTGCCAGCAGCTTAAGGGGTGGCAATGAGCAGTTCTTC. Complete variable domain (other parts from reference TRBV7-3 and TRBJ2-1): GAGVSQTPSNKVTEKGKYVELRCDPISGHTALYWYRQSLGQGPEFLIYFQGTGAADDSGLPNDRFFAVRPEGSVSTLKIQRTERGDSAVYLCASSLRGGNEQFFGPGTRLTVL.

V usage is TRBV20-1 and J usage is TRBJ2-7, with 10 positions matching TRBD1. Germline CDR1 reads DFQATT; CDR2 reads SNEGSKA (reference sequence). The CDR3 runs to 15 residues. The V gene end was trimmed by 6 bases and the J gene end by 2 bases; junction bases not matched to a gene: 10. The CDR3 is CSAQPRTGGTYEQYV. The CDR3 coding sequence is TGCAGTGCCCAACCACGGACAGGGGGGACCTACGAGCAGTACGTC.

The chain couples TRBV6-6 to TRBJ1-4; D ambiguous. The CDR3 is made up of 12 amino acids. V was clipped by 8 bases and J by 7 bases, with 11 bases between them. Looked up from germline, CDR1 is MNHNY and CDR2 is SVGAGI (reference sequence). For the CDR3, the DNA is TGTGCCAGCTGGGAACACGGTGAAAAACTGTTTTTT. It codes for CASWEHGEKLFF.

This sequence joins TRBV18 and TRBJ1-5; D gene unclear. The CDR3 spans 13 residues. Germline V gives CDR1 KGHSH, CDR2 LQKENI. V lost 3 bases to trimming and J lost 5 bases, with 8 bases between them. The CDR3 DNA reads as TGTGCCAGCTCACCCGACGGGGATCAGCCCCAGCATTTT. Its translation: CASSPDGDQPQHF.

The chain has TRBV7-6 and TRBJ1-1; 8 bases agree with TRBD1. Germline V CDR1 and CDR2: SGHVS, FNYEAQ. CDR3 length equals 16 residues. Germline trimming cut 5 bases from V and 1 base from J; bases unmatched to any gene: 9. The CDR3 DNA reads TGTGCCAGCAGCCAACTTCTCGGGACAGGGAACACTGAAGCTTTCTTT. Translated, it gives CASSQLLGTGNTEAFF.

In its sample, this clonotype was seen a few times. The V and J genes are TRBV7-8 and TRBJ1-5; 10 bases match TRBD1. After removal of 4 bases from V and 7 bases from J, the junction contained 10 bases not matched to a gene. CDR3 length: 16 residues. Per the germline V gene, CDR1 is SGHVS and CDR2 is FQNEAQ. This chain's CDR3 is CASSSGRPGQGQPQHF. The CDR3 DNA reads TGTGCCAGCAGCTCGGGACGGCCGGGACAGGGGCAGCCCCAGCATTTT.